This is a list of T cell receptor beta chains from one sample in a study of cytomegalovirus exposure and HLA in healthy donors. Here immunoSEQ multiplex PCR was the method, and the copy in TCRdb shows in-frame clones only, minus some. The data hold roughly 250,000 clones, with 72% observed a single time. What was sequenced was PBMCs. The source is a female donor in good health and CMV-seronegative. The CDR3 runs from the conserved cysteine through the conserved F or W. The D gene is left open where the match is weak. Rows may omit the clone size; those that give it use once, few, many or a size class.

j_call: TRBJ1-1
d_call: TRBD1
clone_size: -
v_call: TRBV10-1
cdr3_aa: CASSESGTAEAFF
cdr3_nt: TGCGCCAGCAGTGAGTCGGGGACAGCTGAAGCTTTCTTT

j_call: TRBJ1-1
d_call: TRBD1
clone_size: once
v_call: TRBV30
cdr3_aa: CAWRRQGATEAFF
cdr3_nt: TGTGCCTGGAGGAGACAGGGGGCCACTGAAGCTTTCTTT

j_call: TRBJ2-2
d_call: -
clone_size: -
v_call: TRBV7-6
cdr3_aa: CASSQGGPGELFF
cdr3_nt: TGTGCCAGCAGCCAAGGGGGACCCGGGGAGCTGTTTTTT

j_call: TRBJ2-3
d_call: TRBD2
clone_size: -
v_call: TRBV7-2
cdr3_aa: CASSWTSGARDTQYF
cdr3_nt: TGTGCCAGCAGCTGGACTAGCGGGGCGAGGGATACGCAGTATTTT

j_call: TRBJ2-3
d_call: -
clone_size: few
v_call: TRBV7-6
cdr3_aa: CASSPGGDTQYF
cdr3_nt: TGTGCCAGCAGCCCGGGTGGAGATACGCAGTATTTT

j_call: TRBJ1-2
d_call: -
clone_size: -
v_call: TRBV7-9
cdr3_aa: CASSLGRAEYGYTF
cdr3_nt: TGTGCCAGCAGCTTAGGGCGGGCCGAATATGGCTACACCTTC

j_call: TRBJ2-3
d_call: TRBD2
clone_size: -
v_call: TRBV5-4
cdr3_aa: CASTVGTSGSRTDTQYF
cdr3_nt: TGTGCCAGCACCGTTGGGACTAGCGGGAGCCGGACAGATACGCAGTATTTT

j_call: TRBJ1-5
d_call: TRBD1
clone_size: -
v_call: TRBV30
cdr3_aa: CAWGQAHNQPQHF
cdr3_nt: TGTGCCTGGGGACAGGCCCACAATCAGCCCCAGCATTTT

j_call: TRBJ2-7
d_call: TRBD1
clone_size: -
v_call: TRBV7-8
cdr3_aa: CASSLSDRNYEQYF
cdr3_nt: TGTGCCAGCAGCTTATCGGACAGGAACTACGAGCAGTACTTC

j_call: TRBJ1-4
d_call: TRBD1
clone_size: -
v_call: TRBV19
cdr3_aa: CASTHQGAQEKLFF
cdr3_nt: TGTGCCAGTACCCATCAGGGGGCGCAGGAAAAACTGTTTTTT

j_call: TRBJ2-7
d_call: -
clone_size: -
v_call: TRBV14
cdr3_aa: CASSQGYQIYEQYF
cdr3_nt: TGTGCCAGCAGCCAAGGTTACCAGATCTACGAGCAGTACTTC

j_call: TRBJ2-7
d_call: TRBD1
clone_size: -
v_call: TRBV27
cdr3_aa: CASSSGTGSPYEQYF
cdr3_nt: TGTGCCAGCAGTTCAGGGACAGGCTCCCCCTACGAGCAGTACTTC

j_call: TRBJ1-1
d_call: TRBD1
clone_size: few
v_call: TRBV9
cdr3_aa: CASSAYRGTEAFF
cdr3_nt: TGTGCCAGCAGCGCATACAGGGGCACTGAAGCTTTCTTT

j_call: TRBJ1-1
d_call: -
clone_size: -
v_call: TRBV6-1
cdr3_aa: CASSDSTVGNTEAFF
cdr3_nt: TGTGCCAGCAGTGATTCTACAGTCGGGAACACTGAAGCTTTCTTT